The subject of this entry is one T cell receptor (beta chain). Via MiXCR, TCRdb re-called the 5' RACE reads, giving one row per CDR3 protein. The top ten hold about 8.1% of the sample, which has about 440,000 distinct CDR3 sequences, roughly 20% seen once. V was shortened by 1 base and J by 6 bases, with 7 bases between the two germline ends. The CDR3 spans 13 residues. Germline CDR1 is SEHNR and CDR2 is FQNEAQ (reference sequence). The data are from a study of T-cell memory formation after mild COVID-19. The chain combines TRBV7-9 with TRBJ1-5, with D hard to call. The sample taken for sequencing was PBMCs or a T cell subset sorted from them (not recorded which). The TCR comes from an adult woman who had mild COVID-19 (a few samples of this study predate the infection). Cell type and time point are not known. Here the CDR3 reads CASSLVIGQPQHF. The CDR3, as DNA: TGTGCCAGCAGCTTAGTCATCGGTCAGCCCCAGCATTTT.